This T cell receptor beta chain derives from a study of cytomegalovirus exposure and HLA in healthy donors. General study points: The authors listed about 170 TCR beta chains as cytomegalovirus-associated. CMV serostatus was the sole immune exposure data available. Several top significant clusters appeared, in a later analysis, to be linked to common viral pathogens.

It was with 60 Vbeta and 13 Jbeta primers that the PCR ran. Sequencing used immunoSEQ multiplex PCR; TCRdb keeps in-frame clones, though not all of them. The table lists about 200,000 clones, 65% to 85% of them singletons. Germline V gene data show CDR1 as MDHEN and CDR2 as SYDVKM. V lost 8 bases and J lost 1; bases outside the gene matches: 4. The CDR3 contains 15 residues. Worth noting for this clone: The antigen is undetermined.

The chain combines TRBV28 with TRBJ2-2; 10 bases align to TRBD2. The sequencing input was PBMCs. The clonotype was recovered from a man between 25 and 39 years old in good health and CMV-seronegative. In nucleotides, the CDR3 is TGTGCCAGCGGAACTAGCGGGGTGAACACCGGGGAGCTGTTTTTT. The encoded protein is CASGTSGVNTGELFF.